This T cell receptor beta chain is drawn from a study of T-cell reconstitution after alpha-beta-depleted transplantation in children. At least ten counts were recorded for this clonotype. The V and J ends lost 1 base and 6 bases, in that order; junction bases with no gene match: 2. The CDR3 totals 13 residues. Preparing the TCRbeta library involved the use of unique molecular identifiers. TCRdb processed the PCR reads anew with MiXCR; each CDR3 protein has one entry. The sample lists approximately 250,000 distinct CDR3 sequences, more than 7.5% occurring once. The clonotype was recovered from a human donor who donated a stem cell graft to a child with SCID. The chain recombines TRBV12-3 or TRBV12-4 with TRBJ1-2; 7 nucleotides align to TRBD1. Sequences were derived from PBMCs from the stem cell graft donor, sampled from the stem cell graft. CDR3 DNA sequence: TGTGCCAGCAGTTTAGTCCAGGGGGATGGCTACACCTTC. Translating gives CASSLVQGDGYTF.